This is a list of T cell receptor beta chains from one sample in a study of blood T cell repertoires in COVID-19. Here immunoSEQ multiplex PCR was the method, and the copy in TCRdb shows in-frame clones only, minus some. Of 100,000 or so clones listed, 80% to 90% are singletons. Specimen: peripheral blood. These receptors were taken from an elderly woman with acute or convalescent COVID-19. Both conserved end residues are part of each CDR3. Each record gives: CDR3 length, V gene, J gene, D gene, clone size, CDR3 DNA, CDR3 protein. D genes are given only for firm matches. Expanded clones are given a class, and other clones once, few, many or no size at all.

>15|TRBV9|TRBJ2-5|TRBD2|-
TGTGCCAGCAGCGTAGAGGCTAGCGGGCAAGAGACCCAGTACTTC
CASSVEASGQETQYF
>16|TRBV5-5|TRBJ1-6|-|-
TGTGCCAGCATGCCTCAACCTGCGATTTATAATTCACCCCTCCACTTT
CASMPQPAIYNSPLHF
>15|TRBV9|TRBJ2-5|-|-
TGTGCCAGCAGCGTAGGAGGGGGACCCCAAGAGACCCAGTACTTC
CASSVGGGPQETQYF
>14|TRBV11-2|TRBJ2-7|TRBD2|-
TGTGCCAGCAGCTTAGGGGGACTAGCCTACGAGCAGTACTTC
CASSLGGLAYEQYF
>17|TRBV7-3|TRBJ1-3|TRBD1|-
TGTGCCAGCAGCCCTTATTACCGCACAGGGGGCGGAAACACCATATATTTT
CASSPYYRTGGGNTIYF
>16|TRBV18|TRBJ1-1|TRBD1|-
TGTGCCAGCTCACGAAACAAGGGACAGGGCTTCACTGAAGCTTTCTTT
CASSRNKGQGFTEAFF
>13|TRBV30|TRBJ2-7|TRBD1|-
TGTGCCTCCACCGGGACAGGGGTCCACGAGCAGTACTTC
CASTGTGVHEQYF
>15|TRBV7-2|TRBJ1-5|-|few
TGTGCCAGCAGCCTCGGGACTCTGGGTGGTCAGCCCCAGCATTTT
CASSLGTLGGQPQHF
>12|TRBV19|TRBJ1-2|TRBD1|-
TGTGCCAGTACGGGACAGGGCTTTGGCTACACCTTC
CASTGQGFGYTF
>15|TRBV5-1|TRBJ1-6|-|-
TGCGCCAGCAGCCCTACGACAGATAATAATTCACCCCTCCACTTT
CASSPTTDNNSPLHF
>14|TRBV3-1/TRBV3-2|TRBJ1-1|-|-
TGTGCCAGCAGCCACGACAGGACGAACACTGAAGCTTTCTTT
CASSHDRTNTEAFF
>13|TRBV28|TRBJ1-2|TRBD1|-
TGTGCCAGCAGTCGGACAGGGCCGTATGGCTACACCTTC
CASSRTGPYGYTF
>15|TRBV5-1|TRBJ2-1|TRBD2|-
TGCGCCAGCAGCTTGGCAGCGGGGGGCTACAATGAGCAGTTCTTC
CASSLAAGGYNEQFF
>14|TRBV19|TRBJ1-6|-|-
TGTGCCAGTCGAGATACAGGGAAGAATTCACCCCTCCACTTT
CASRDTGKNSPLHF
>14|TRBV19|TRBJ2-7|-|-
TGTGCCATCACAAAGGGTCCAGGGGCCTACGAGCAGTACTTC
CAITKGPGAYEQYF
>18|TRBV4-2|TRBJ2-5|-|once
TGTGCCAGCAGCCAAGGGGGGTGGTTTGGGGGCCTACAAGAGACCCAGTACTTC
CASSQGGWFGGLQETQYF
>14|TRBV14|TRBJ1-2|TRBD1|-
TGTGCCAGCAGTTCCGGGACAGGGAGGCATGGCTACACCTTC
CASSSGTGRHGYTF
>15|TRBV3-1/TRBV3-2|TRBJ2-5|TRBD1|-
TGTGCCAGCAGCCAACTCACAGGGGACCAAGAGACCCAGTACTTC
CASSQLTGDQETQYF
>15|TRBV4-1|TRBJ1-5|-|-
TGCGCCAGCAACCAGGAACCTCAGGGGAATCAGCCCCAGCATTTT
CASNQEPQGNQPQHF
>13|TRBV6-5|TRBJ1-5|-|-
TGTGCCAGGATGCGGGAGGGCAATCAGCCCCAGCATTTT
CARMREGNQPQHF
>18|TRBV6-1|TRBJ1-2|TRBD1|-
TGTGCCAGCAGTGAACGTCCGGGACAGGGGACTAACTGGTATGGCTACACCTTC
CASSERPGQGTNWYGYTF
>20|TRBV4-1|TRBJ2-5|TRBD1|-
TGCGCCAGCAGCCAAGACCCCCGTGTCTCCGGGGACAGGGGTATGAAGACCCAGTACTTC
CASSQDPRVSGDRGMKTQYF
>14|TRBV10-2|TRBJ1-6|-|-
TGCGCCAGCAGTGAGGGGACATATAATTCACCCCTCCACTTT
CASSEGTYNSPLHF
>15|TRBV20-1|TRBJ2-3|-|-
TGCAGTGCTAGTAAGCAGGCCTTGGGCACAGATACGCAGTATTTT
CSASKQALGTDTQYF
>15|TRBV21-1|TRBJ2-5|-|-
TGTGCCAGCAGCCGAAGCGGGGGGGCGCAAGAGACCCAGTACTTC
CASSRSGGAQETQYF
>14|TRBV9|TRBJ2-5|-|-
TGTGCCAGCAGCGGTACCGGGATAAGCGGGACCCAGTACTTC
CASSGTGISGTQYF
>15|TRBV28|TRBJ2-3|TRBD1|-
TGTGCCAGCAGTTCCGGGACAGGGGAGCCAGATACGCAGTATTTT
CASSSGTGEPDTQYF
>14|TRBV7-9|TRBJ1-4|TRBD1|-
TGTGCCAGCAGAGAACAGGGGGAAAGAGAAAAACTGTTTTTT
CASREQGEREKLFF
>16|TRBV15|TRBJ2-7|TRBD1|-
TGTGCCACCAGCAGAAACAGGGGACCCCTCAGCTACGAGCAGTACTTC
CATSRNRGPLSYEQYF
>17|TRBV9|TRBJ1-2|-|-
TGTGCCAGCAGCGTAGTCACGTTGGGGGCCCGGTCTGATGGCTACACCTTC
CASSVVTLGARSDGYTF
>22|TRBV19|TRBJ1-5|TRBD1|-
TGTGCCAGTAAGCCTAGCAACTGGGGACAGGAGGGAAGGGAATATAGCAATCAGCCCCAGCATTTT
CASKPSNWGQEGREYSNQPQHF
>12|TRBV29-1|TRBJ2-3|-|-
TGCAGCGCGGCTCAGGCCTCAGATACGCAGTATTTT
CSAAQASDTQYF
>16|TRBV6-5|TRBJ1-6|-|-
TGTGCCAGCAGTTACGGTACGGCCCCGGGGGGTTCACCCCTCCACTTT
CASSYGTAPGGSPLHF
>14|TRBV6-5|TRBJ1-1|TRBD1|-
TGTGCCAGCTACGTAGACAGGGGTGTCACTGAAGCTTTCTTT
CASYVDRGVTEAFF
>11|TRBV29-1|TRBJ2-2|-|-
TGCAGCTCCAGGGAGGCCGGGGAGCTGTTTTTT
CSSREAGELFF
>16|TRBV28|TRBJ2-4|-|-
TGTGCCAGCAGTTTGGAGAGCAGGGCGGCCAAAAACATTCAGTACTTC
CASSLESRAAKNIQYF
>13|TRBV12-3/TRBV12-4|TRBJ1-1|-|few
TGTGCCAGCAGTTTTGACAGCCGCACTGAAGCTTTCTTT
CASSFDSRTEAFF
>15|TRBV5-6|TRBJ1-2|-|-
TGTGCCAGCAGCTTGATCTCGGGGGGGGCGGATGGCTACACCTTC
CASSLISGGADGYTF
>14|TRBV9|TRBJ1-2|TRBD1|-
TGTGCCAGCAGCGTTGGGACAGAGAACTATGGCTACACCTTC
CASSVGTENYGYTF
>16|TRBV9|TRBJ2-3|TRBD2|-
TGTGCCAGCAGCCCCCTCTCCGGGGGGAGCACAGATACGCAGTATTTT
CASSPLSGGSTDTQYF
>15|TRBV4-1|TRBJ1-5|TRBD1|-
TGCGCCAGCAGCCAAGGGGACAGGGAAGGACAGCCCCAGCATTTT
CASSQGDREGQPQHF
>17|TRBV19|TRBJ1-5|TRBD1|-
TGTGCCAGTAGTACCGGGACAGGGGTCCTAAGCAATCAGCCCCAGCATTTT
CASSTGTGVLSNQPQHF
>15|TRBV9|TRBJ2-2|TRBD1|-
TGTGCCAGCAGAGAGGGGGCCGCGAACACCGGGGAGCTGTTTTTT
CASREGAANTGELFF
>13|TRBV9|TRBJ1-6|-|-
TGTGCCAGCAGCGTAGACTTTAATTCACCCCTCCACTTT
CASSVDFNSPLHF
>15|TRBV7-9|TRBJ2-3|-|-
TGTGCCAGCAGCTTAGCGGGGACTGCGGCAGATACGCAGTATTTT
CASSLAGTAADTQYF
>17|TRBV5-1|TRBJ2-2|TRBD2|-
TGCGCCAGCAGCTTCCGTAGCCCGGGGGGGTTCACCGGGGAGCTGTTTTTT
CASSFRSPGGFTGELFF
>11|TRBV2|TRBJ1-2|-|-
TGTGCCAGCTCGCTCAGTTCAGGCTACACCTTC
CASSLSSGYTF
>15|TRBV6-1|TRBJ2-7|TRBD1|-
TGTGCCAGCAGTGAAGTGGACAGGGCCACCTACGAGCAGTACTTC
CASSEVDRATYEQYF
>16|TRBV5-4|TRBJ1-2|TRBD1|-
TGTGCCAGCAGACAAACTGCAGGGGGCACGAACTATGGCTACACCTTC
CASRQTAGGTNYGYTF
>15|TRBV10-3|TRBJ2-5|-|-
TGTGCCATCAGTGAGTACGGACAGCTTCAAGAGACCCAGTACTTC
CAISEYGQLQETQYF
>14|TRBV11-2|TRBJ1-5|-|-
TGTGCCAGCAGCCCGATAGATAGCAATCAGCCCCAGCATTTT
CASSPIDSNQPQHF
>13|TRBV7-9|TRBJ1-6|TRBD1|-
TGTGCCAGCACGGGACAGGGGAATTCACCCCTCCACTTT
CASTGQGNSPLHF
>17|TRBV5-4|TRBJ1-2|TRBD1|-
TGTGCCAGCAGCTTCGGACAGGGGAAAGATAGTTACTATGGCTACACCTTC
CASSFGQGKDSYYGYTF
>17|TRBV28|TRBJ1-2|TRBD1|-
TGTGCCAGCAGTTTAAACCACAGGGGACCCGGGGACTATGGCTACACCTTC
CASSLNHRGPGDYGYTF
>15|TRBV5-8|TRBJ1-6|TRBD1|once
TGTGCCAGCAGCTTGAGTCAGGGGGCAGGTTCACCCCTCCACTTT
CASSLSQGAGSPLHF
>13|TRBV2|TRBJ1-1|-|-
TGTGCCAGCAGTGATAGGGGGTTAGGGGGAGCTTTCTTT
CASSDRGLGGAFF
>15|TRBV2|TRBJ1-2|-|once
TGTGCCAGCAGTGAATCCTATCGGGCAGGGGATGGCTACACCTTC
CASSESYRAGDGYTF
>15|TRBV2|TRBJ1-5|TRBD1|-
TGTGCCAGCAGTGAACCAGGGGGGACTAATCAGCCCCAGCATTTT
CASSEPGGTNQPQHF
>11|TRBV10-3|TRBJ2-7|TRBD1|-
TGTGCCACCTCGACAGGGGTCGAGCAGTACTTC
CATSTGVEQYF